This T cell receptor beta chain was documented in a study of T cells in Graves' hyperthyroidism and ophthalmopathy (dated by TCRdb to between 2018 and 2020). Regarding the research as a whole: Peripheral blood samples were taken at the time of initial diagnosis, prior to any treatment. TCR V-J signatures able to tell the groups apart were searched for in a discovery cohort of around 95 patients, of whom around 43 had Graves' ophthalmopathy and more than 55 had stable Graves' hyperthyroidism. Prospective prediction of ophthalmopathy was tested in an independent validation cohort consisting of about 19 hyperthyroidism patients and some 17 patients who later progressed to ophthalmopathy. The 100 or so discovery patients were randomly split 7:3 into training and test sets. Thyroid tissue and blood T-cell repertoires from six Graves' hyperthyroidism patients were also compared in the study. Following sampling, methimazole starting at 30 mg daily was given to hyperthyroidism patients, and high-dose intravenous methylprednisolone was given to ophthalmopathy patients. According to the paper, TCR Vbeta CDR3 sequencing was carried out on roughly 130 peripheral blood samples, which came from over 40 ophthalmopathy, approximately 72 hyperthyroidism and roughly 17 progressor patients. General study outcomes and caveats: In validation, the model predicted progression to ophthalmopathy with around 71% sensitivity and 72% to 85% specificity, a median of 6.5 months before onset. Most expanded thyroid clonotypes (frequency above 0.001) were also found in blood, which suggests that blood repertoires may mirror thyroid immune responses. No statistical method was used to set the sample size in advance, and investigators knew the group allocation. A 13 V-J signature model separated ophthalmopathy from stable hyperthyroidism, with 87.88% sensitivity and 81% to 82% specificity in cross-validation and 80%/75% in testing.

Concerning this clonotype itself: The antigen it recognizes is unknown. Base quality data are lacking; no much larger clone is found one base away.

The CDR3 goes from the cysteine to the phenylalanine over 14 residues. Only the CDR3 DNA stays, 42 bases, in frame from base 1. V lost 8 bases and J lost 4 bases; the stretch between them is 14 bases long. CDR1 SEHNR and CDR2 FQNEAQ are derived from the germline V gene (reference sequence). The TCR beta CDR3 regions were amplified from the RNA transcripts. For the first round of RT-PCR on the TCR CDR3, the HTBI primer set was used together with the Qiagen OneStep RT-PCR kit. A second multiplex PCR round built the libraries, followed by size selection and purification. Sequencing of the libraries was done on an Illumina HiSeq2000 using paired-end 100 bp reads. The paper's processing steps were these. SOAPnuke was used to process the raw data, removing reads that contained adapters or uncalled bases, had a mean Phred below 15, or lacked an exact match to the constant primer or identifier. COPE v1.2.5 was used to merge high-quality paired reads, and clonotypes were defined as unique nucleotide sequences. MiTCR v1.1 was used to align clonotypes to the IMGT TRBV, TRBD and TRBJ reference segments. The analysis was restricted to V-J combinations with a frequency above 0.0001, which together covered over 99% of the repertoires. The TCS score was defined as the ratio of F50 (clonal expansion) to E x V (chaos), calculated using BLOSUM62-based TCRdist between CDR3 peptides within each V-J. Welch's t-statistics and random forest reduced fewer than 600 V-J features to 10 to 15, which were used in a naive Bayes classifier (R e1071). In TCRdb, the public reads were trimmed at Q25 with fastp and aligned with MiXCR, with productive beta chains retained. Every distinct CDR3 protein forms one entry, paired with its most common genes and DNA. V and J calls and clone size were set by TCRdb, not the authors. Across this sample there are 350,000 to 400,000 distinct CDR3 sequences, with 15% seen only once. The top ten hold 30% to 35% of the sample.

Graves' hyperthyroidism was defined as stable when no progression to ophthalmopathy occurred over 18 months of follow-up. Hyperthyroidism patients were newly diagnosed, with disease duration under 2 months, and aged 18 to 65 years. The study excluded patients with uncontrolled infections, other autoimmune diseases, pregnancy or lactation. Clinical symptoms, serum thyroxine and TRAb, thyroid ultrasound, and orbital computed tomography formed the basis for the diagnoses. PBMCs were separated from 8 to 10 ml of fresh peripheral blood using Ficoll-Paque density gradient centrifugation. Total RNA was extracted with Trizol reagent, and quality was checked on an Agilent 2100 Bioanalyzer.

The sequence joins TRBV7-9 to TRBJ2-2; TRBD2 might be the D gene, on 6 matching bases. This TCR derives from a young woman with Graves' hyperthyroidism. The sequenced sample was blood. The DNA is TGTGCCAGCGGCGTCGGGAGCCTCACCGGGGAGCTGTTTTTT. This sequence encodes CASGVGSLTGELFF.